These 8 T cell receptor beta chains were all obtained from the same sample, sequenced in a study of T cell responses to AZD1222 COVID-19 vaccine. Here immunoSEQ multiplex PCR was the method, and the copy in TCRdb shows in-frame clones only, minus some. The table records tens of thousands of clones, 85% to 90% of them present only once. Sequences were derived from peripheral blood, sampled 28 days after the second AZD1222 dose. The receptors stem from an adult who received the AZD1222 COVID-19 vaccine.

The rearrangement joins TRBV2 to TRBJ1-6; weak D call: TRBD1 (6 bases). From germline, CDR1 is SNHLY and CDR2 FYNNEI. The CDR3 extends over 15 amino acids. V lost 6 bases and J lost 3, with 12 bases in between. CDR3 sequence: CASRMGHNYNSPLHF. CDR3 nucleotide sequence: TGTGCCAGCAGGATGGGACACAACTATAATTCACCCCTCCACTTT.

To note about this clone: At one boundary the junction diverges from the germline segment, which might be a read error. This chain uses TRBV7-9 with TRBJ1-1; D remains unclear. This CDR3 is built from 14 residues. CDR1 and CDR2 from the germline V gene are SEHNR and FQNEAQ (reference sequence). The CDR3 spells CASSLAAMNTEAFF. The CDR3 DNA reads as TGTGCCAGCAGCCTAGCCGCGATGAACACTGAAGCTTTCTTT.

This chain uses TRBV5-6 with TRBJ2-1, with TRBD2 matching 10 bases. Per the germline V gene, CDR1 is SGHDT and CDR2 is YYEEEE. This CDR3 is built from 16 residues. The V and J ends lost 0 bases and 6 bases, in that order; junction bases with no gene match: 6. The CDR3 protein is CASSLGPLAGLNEQFF. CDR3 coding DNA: TGTGCCAGCAGCTTGGGCCCACTAGCGGGACTCAATGAGCAGTTCTTC.

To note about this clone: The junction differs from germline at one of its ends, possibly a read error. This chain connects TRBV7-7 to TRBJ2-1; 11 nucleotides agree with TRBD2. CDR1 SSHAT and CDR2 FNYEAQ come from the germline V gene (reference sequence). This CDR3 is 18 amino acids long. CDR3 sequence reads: CASSSRLSTSGAYYEQFF. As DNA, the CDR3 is TGTGCTAGCAGCTCCCGTCTATCGACTAGCGGGGCCTACTATGAGCAGTTCTTC.

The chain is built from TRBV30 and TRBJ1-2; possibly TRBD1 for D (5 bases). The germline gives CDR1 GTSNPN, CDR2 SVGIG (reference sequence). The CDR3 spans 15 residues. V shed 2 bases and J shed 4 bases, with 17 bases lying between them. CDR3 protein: CAWSLAGALSYGYTF. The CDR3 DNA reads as TGTGCCTGGAGTTTAGCTGGGGCGCTTAGCTATGGCTACACCTTC.

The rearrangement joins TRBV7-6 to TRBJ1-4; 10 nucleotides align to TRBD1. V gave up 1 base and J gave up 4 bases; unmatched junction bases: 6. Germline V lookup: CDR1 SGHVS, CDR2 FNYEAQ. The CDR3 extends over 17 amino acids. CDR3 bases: TGTGCCAGCAGCTTAGACGAGGACAGGGGGGATAATGAAAAACTGTTTTTT. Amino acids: CASSLDEDRGDNEKLFF.

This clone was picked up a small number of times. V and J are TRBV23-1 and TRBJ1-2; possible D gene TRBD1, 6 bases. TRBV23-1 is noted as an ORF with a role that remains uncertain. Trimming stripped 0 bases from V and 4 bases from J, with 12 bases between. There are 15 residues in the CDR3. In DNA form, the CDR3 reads TGCGCCAGCAGTCAATCTGCCAGGGGAAGCTATGGCTACACCTTC. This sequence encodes CASSQSARGSYGYTF.

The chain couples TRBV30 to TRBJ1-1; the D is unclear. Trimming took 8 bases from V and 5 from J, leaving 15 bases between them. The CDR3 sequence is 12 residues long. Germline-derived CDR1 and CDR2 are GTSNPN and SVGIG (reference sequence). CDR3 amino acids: CAHGVGSTEAFF. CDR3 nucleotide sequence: TGTGCCCATGGAGTCGGATCTACTGAAGCTTTCTTT.